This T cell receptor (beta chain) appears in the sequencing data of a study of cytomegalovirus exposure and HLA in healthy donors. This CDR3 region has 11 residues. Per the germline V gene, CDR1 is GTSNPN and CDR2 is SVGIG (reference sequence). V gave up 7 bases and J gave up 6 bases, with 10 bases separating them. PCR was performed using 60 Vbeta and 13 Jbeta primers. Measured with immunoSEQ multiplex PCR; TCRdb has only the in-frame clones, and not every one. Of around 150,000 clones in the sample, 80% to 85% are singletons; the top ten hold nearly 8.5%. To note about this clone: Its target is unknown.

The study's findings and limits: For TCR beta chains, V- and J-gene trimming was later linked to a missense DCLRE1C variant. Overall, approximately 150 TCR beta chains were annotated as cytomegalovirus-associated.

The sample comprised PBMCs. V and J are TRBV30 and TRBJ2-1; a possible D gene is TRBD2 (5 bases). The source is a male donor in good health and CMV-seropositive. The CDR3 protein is CALGAGNEQFF. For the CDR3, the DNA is TGTGCCTTGGGAGCCGGCAATGAGCAGTTCTTC.